This TCR beta chain was recorded in a study of T cell responses to AZD1222 COVID-19 vaccine (dated by TCRdb to about 2021). The study in broad terms: AZD1222 recipients given second doses at about 4 weeks or at about 12 weeks were pooled, since spike-specific TCR depth and breadth were not found to differ between the two schedules. A total of roughly 240 trial participants underwent TCR sequencing, of whom some 210 received two doses of AZD1222 and 26 received two doses of the MenACWY control vaccine. Trial participants were enrolled into age subgroups of 18-55, 56-69 and 70-plus years, which contained roughly 150, 30 and 60 TCR-sequenced participants, respectively.

Broad study findings and their caveats: Conclusions about previously exposed vaccinees are limited because only a handful of AZD1222 recipients were SARS-CoV-2 seropositive at baseline. Because no day 14 peak-response samples were available, repertoires were characterized only after the peak T cell response. Epitopes outside the regions mutated in the B.1.351 and B.1.1.7 variants were reportedly recognized by nearly half of the unique spike-specific TCRs. CD4 TCRs associated with the vaccine covered the entire spike protein, and the dominant responses were in regions 160-218 and 743-854. In the small 56-69-year group, the increase in depth fell short of significance, most likely because of low power. Spike-specific TCR breadth and depth rose significantly after two AZD1222 doses compared with day 0 and with MenACWY recipients. Most participants were white British and females outnumbered males, and the authors suggested that clonal diversity may have been underestimated.

The CDR3 regions of human TCRbeta chains were subjected to immunosequencing. On the authors' methods: Repertoire TCRs were matched against a reference library of SARS-CoV-2-specific TCRs generated with the MIRA antigen-specificity platform. Breadth meant the fraction of unique TCRs that were SARS-CoV-2-associated, whereas depth meant the fraction of total T cells that were SARS-CoV-2-associated. Using the MIRA data, each spike-specific TCR was assigned both to the spike region to which the TCR was reactive and to a CD4 or CD8 class. Log10-transformed breadth and depth values were compared by one-way ANOVA with Sidak's multiple comparisons tests. TCRdb's version of the immuneACCESS table is confined to in-frame rearrangements and falls short of the full clone set. An unresolved V gene accounts for under half of the shortfall where checked; the remainder is of unknown origin. The V and J calls and the clone size are those of that table, but D and trimming were determined from the DNA. This sample gives nearly 90,000 clones in total; roughly 90% of them show up just once. 5.8% of the sample comes from the top ten.

The junction shows trimming of 6 bases on V and 4 bases on J, and the gene matches do not reach 2 bases of it. The CDR3, cysteine through phenylalanine, is 13 amino acids long. Only the CDR3 region is kept as DNA, spanning 39 bases read in frame from base 1. The intended sense of this specimen's time point label: baseline before first vaccination. Vaccinee samples were obtained from the UK trials COV001 and COV002, which included a single-blind randomized controlled phase 2/3 trial of AZD1222 (ChAdOx1 nCoV-19) in healthy adults. Trial participant PBMC samples were collected at day 0 and day 28 after the second dose for TCRbeta chain sequencing. Notes on this clone: Its antigen is unknown. Per-base qualities were not stored, and no clone one base away is much larger.

This clonotype originated in an adult in good health. Here the chain combines TRBV12-3 or TRBV12-4 and TRBJ1-5, and 8 junctional nucleotides match TRBD1. Sequenced material: peripheral blood, taken on day 0 of AZD1222 vaccination. The CDR3: CASSGQGNQPQHF. The DNA is TGTGCCAGCAGCGGACAGGGAAATCAGCCCCAGCATTTT.